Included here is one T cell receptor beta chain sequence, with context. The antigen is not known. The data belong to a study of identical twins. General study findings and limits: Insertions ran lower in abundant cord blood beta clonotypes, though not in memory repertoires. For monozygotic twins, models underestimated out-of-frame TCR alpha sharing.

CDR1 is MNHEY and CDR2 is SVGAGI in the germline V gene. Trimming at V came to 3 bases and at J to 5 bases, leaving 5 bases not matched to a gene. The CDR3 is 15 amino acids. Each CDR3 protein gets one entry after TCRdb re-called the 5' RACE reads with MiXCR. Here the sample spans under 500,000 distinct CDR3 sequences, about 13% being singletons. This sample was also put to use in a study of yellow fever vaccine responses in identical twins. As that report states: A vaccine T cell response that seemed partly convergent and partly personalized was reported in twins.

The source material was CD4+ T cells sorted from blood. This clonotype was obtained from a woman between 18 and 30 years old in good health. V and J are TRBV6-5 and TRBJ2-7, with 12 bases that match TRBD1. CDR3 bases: TGTGCCAGCAGTTATGGGACAGGGGGCAGGAACGAGCAGTACTTC. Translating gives CASSYGTGGRNEQYF.